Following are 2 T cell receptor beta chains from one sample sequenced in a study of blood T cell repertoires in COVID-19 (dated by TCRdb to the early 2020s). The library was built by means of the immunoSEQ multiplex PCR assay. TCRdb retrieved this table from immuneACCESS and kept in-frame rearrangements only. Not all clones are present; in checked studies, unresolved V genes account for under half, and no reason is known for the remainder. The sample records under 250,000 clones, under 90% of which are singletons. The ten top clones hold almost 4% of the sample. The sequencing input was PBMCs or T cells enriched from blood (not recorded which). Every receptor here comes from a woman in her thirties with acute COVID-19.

Here the CDR3 reads CASTSGTGQGNTDTQYF. DNA for the CDR3: TGTGCCAGCACCAGTGGGACGGGACAGGGGAACACAGATACGCAGTATTTT. The rearrangement uses TRBV25-1 and TRBJ2-3; 10 nucleotides align to TRBD1. There are 17 residues in the CDR3. Germline CDR1 and CDR2: MGHDK and SYGVNS. V was clipped by 7 bases and J by 2 bases; unmatched bases: 12.

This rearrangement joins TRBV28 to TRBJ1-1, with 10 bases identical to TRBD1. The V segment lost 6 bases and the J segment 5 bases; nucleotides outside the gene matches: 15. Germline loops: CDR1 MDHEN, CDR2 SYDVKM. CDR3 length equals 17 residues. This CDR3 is CASSPWGFGQGETEAFF. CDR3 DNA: TGTGCCAGCAGCCCCTGGGGATTCGGACAGGGGGAAACTGAAGCTTTCTTT.